A single T cell receptor beta chain is shown here with its context. Germline lookup yields CDR1 KGHDR and CDR2 SFDVKD. V dropped 4 bases and J dropped 1; count of bases not matched to a gene: 22. The CDR3 consists of 22 residues. In the original processing: Counts of nucleated cells, estimated from reference gene primer amplification, were obtained. Some clones are missing from TCRdb's copy, which holds only in-frame ones; the method was immunoSEQ multiplex PCR. V, J and clone size derive from that table, while D and trimming were established from the DNA sequence. In the table there are about 190,000 clones, about four fifths of which are singletons. The Seattle site enrolled patients during active infection and followed them longitudinally. This specimen belongs to a study of blood T cell repertoires in COVID-19. About the research overall: Acute-phase and convalescent COVID-19 samples originated in the United States, Italy and Spain. Nucleic acid was either cDNA or gDNA, and it came from T cells, B-cell-depleted T cells, or PBMCs.

This TCR was sampled from a woman aged 55 to 70 with COVID-19, enrolled during active disease. The J gene is TRBJ1-5, the V gene TRBV24-1, with TRBD1 matching over 9 bases. The sequencing input was peripheral blood. The CDR3 spells CATSEDTAQGAPNYTSNQPQHF. CDR3 in DNA: TGTGCCACCAGTGAAGATACCGCACAGGGGGCCCCGAACTATACAAGCAATCAGCCCCAGCATTTT.